This record covers a single TCR beta chain. The sample originates from a study of blood T cell repertoires in COVID-19. Study background: Acute and convalescent COVID-19 specimens originated in the United States, Italy and Spain. PBMCs, B-cell-depleted T cells, or T cells were the source of the cDNA or gDNA that made up the material.

As processed by the authors: Estimation of nucleated cell counts relied on the amplification of reference gene primers. Sequenced by immunoSEQ multiplex PCR; TCRdb stores in-frame clones only, minus some. V, J and clone size reflect that table, while D and trimming were determined from the DNA. The table shows fewer than 250,000 clones, with about nine tenths occurring only once. The CDR3 extends over 17 amino acids. Trimming stripped 1 base from V and 0 bases from J, with 12 bases between. Germline CDR1 reads LGHNA; CDR2 reads YSLEER. The receptor's source is a woman in her sixties or seventies with acute or convalescent COVID-19. This rearrangement joins TRBV4-3 to TRBJ1-4; D not certain. The sequenced sample was peripheral blood. CDR3 coding DNA: TGCGCCAGCAGCCAAGGCGGGCAAGCTGCAACTAATGAAAAACTGTTTTTT. Translating it yields CASSQGGQAATNEKLFF.